This TCR beta chain was sequenced for a study of T cell responses to AZD1222 COVID-19 vaccine (dated by TCRdb to 2020 to 2022). In terms of the full investigation: TCR sequencing covered fewer than 250 trial participants: 200 to 210 given two doses of AZD1222 and around 25 given two doses of MenACWY control vaccine. Trial participants were enrolled into age subgroups of 18-55, 56-69 and 70-plus years, which contained approximately 150, 28 and 58 TCR-sequenced participants, respectively.

In light of the paper, this sample's time point label describes: about 28 days (+/-7) after the second vaccine dose. AZD1222 recipients with second doses at about 4 weeks or about 12 weeks were pooled, because spike-specific TCR depth and breadth did not differ between schedules. Vaccinee samples were obtained from the UK trials COV001 and COV002, which included a single-blind randomized controlled phase 2/3 trial of AZD1222 (ChAdOx1 nCoV-19) in healthy adults. For TCRbeta chain sequencing, PBMC samples from trial participants were taken at day 0 and at day 28 after the second dose. The full study reports these points: In the small 56-69-year group, the increase in depth fell short of significance, most likely because of low power. The whole spike protein was spanned by vaccine-associated CD4 TCRs, and dominant responses were seen in regions 160-218 and 743-854. After two AZD1222 doses, spike-specific TCR breadth and depth were significantly higher than at day 0 and than in MenACWY recipients. Participants were mostly white British and included more females than males, and it was suggested by the authors that clonal diversity may have been underestimated. Conclusions about previously exposed vaccinees are limited, since just six AZD1222 recipients were seropositive for SARS-CoV-2 at baseline. Reportedly, almost half of the unique spike-specific TCRs recognized epitopes lying outside the regions that are mutated in the B.1.351 and B.1.1.7 variants. Because no samples from the day 14 peak response were available, repertoires could be characterized only after the peak T cell response.

The CDR3 regions of human TCRbeta chains were analyzed by immunosequencing. The study's own analysis went as follows. TCRs in the repertoires were compared against a reference library of SARS-CoV-2-specific TCRs that had been generated with the MIRA antigen-specificity platform. Breadth was defined as the fraction of unique TCRs that were SARS-CoV-2-associated. Depth was defined as the fraction of total T cells that were SARS-CoV-2-associated. Using the MIRA data, every spike-specific TCR was mapped to the spike region that the TCR reacted to and assigned to either a CD4 or a CD8 class. Log10-transformed breadth and depth values were compared by one-way ANOVA with Sidak's multiple comparisons tests. This immuneACCESS table, as held by TCRdb, lists in-frame sequences with V and J called but not all clones. Of the missing ones, under half trace to an unresolved V gene in checked studies; the others have no known cause. V, J and clone size reflect that table, while D and trimming were determined from the DNA. The sample table shows fewer than 200,000 clones, and about 83% are seen once. The biggest ten clones account for around 1.1% of the sample.

The CDR3 runs 14 residues from the cysteine to the phenylalanine. Left in the record is the CDR3 DNA by itself, 42 bases read in frame from the first base. CDR1 MNHEY and CDR2 SMNVEV were looked up in the germline V gene (reference sequence). V is clipped by 0 bases and J by 8 bases, and the sequence between their germline boundaries is 11 bases long. Of note for this clone: What antigen it recognizes has not been identified. It has no much larger one-base neighbor in the sample; base qualities were not kept.

This TCR was recovered from an adult who received the AZD1222 COVID-19 vaccine. The sample consisted of peripheral blood, taken 28 days after the second AZD1222 dose. The receptor chain draws on TRBV27 and TRBJ2-1; the D gene remains uncertain. CDR3 sequence: CASSLSVSSHEQFF. The DNA is TGTGCCAGCAGTTTATCTGTTTCATCCCATGAGCAGTTCTTC.